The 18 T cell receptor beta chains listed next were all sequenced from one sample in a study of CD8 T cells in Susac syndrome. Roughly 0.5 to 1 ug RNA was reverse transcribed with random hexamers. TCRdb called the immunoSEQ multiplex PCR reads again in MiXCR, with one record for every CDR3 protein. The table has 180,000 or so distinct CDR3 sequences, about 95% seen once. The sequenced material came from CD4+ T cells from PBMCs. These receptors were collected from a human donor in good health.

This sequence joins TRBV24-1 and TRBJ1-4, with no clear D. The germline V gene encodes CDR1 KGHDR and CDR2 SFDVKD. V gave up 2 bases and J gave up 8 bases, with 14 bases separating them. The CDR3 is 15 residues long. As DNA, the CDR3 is TGTGCCACCAGTGATTCAGGTTGGAGGGAAGAAAAACTGTTTTTT. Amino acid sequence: CATSDSGWREEKLFF.

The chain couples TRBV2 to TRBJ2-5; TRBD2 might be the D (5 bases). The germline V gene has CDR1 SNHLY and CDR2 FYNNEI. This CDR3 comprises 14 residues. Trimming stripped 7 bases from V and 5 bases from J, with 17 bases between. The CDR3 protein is CASIVYEGMETQYF. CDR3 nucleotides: TGTGCCAGCATAGTTTACGAGGGAATGGAGACCCAGTACTTC.

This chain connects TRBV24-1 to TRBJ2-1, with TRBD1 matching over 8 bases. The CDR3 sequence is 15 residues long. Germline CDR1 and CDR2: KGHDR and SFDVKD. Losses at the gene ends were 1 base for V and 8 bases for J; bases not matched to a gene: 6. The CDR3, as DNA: TGTGCCACCAGTGATTTTGGGACAGGCTTGGATGAGCAGTTCTTC. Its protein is CATSDFGTGLDEQFF.

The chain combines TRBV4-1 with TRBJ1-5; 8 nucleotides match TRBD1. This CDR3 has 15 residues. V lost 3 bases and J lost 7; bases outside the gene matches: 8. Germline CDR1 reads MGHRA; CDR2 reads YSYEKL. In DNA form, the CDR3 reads TGCGCCAGCAGCCAGCTCGGGACAGGACGGCAGCCCCAGCATTTT. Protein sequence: CASSQLGTGRQPQHF.

The CDR3 nucleotides read TGTGCCAGCAGTTACGGGGGTGGTCATGTTTCAGGCAATCAGCCCCAGCATTTT. It codes for CASSYGGGHVSGNQPQHF. The chain is built from TRBV6-5 and TRBJ1-5; weak D call: TRBD1 (5 bases). V lost 2 bases and J 2 bases, leaving 19 bases between the germline ends. There are 18 residues in the CDR3. Germline-derived CDR1 and CDR2 are MNHEY and SVGAGI.

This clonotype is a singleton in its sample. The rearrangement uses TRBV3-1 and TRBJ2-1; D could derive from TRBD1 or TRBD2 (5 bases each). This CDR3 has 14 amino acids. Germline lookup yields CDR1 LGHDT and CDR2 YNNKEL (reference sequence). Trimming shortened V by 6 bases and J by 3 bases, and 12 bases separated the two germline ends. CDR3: CASSRGPIYNEQFF. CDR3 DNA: TGTGCCAGCAGTCGGGGACCGATCTACAATGAGCAGTTCTTC.

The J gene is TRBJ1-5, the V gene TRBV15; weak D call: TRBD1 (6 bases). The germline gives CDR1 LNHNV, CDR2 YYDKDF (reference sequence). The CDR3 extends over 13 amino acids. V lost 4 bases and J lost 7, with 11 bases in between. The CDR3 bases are TGTGCCACCAGCATAAGGGGGGCACAGCCCCAGCATTTT. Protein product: CATSIRGAQPQHF.

The CDR3 loop is CSVALSRTQYF. For the CDR3, the DNA is TGCAGCGTTGCCCTGAGCCGGACCCAGTACTTC. This chain connects TRBV29-1 to TRBJ2-5; D not resolved. This CDR3 contains 11 residues. V was trimmed by 4 bases and J by 7 bases, leaving 10 bases between them. Germline V gene data show CDR1 as SQVTM and CDR2 as ANQGSEA.

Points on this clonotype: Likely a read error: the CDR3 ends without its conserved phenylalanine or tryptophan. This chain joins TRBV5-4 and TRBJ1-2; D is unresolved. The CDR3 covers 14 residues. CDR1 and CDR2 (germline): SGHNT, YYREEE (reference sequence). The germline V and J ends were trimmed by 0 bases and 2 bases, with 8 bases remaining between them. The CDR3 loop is CASSLGAQNYGYTL. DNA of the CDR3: TGTGCCAGCAGCTTGGGGGCACAGAACTATGGCTACACCCTC.

As DNA, the CDR3 is TGTGCCAGCAGCAGACCGACCCGAAGCTCCTACGAGCAGTACTTC. The encoded protein is CASSRPTRSSYEQYF. This chain joins TRBV7-2 and TRBJ2-7; D gene unclear. This CDR3 has 15 residues. Germline CDR1 reads SGHTA; CDR2 reads FQGNSA. The germline V and J ends were trimmed by 5 bases and 0 bases, with 14 bases remaining between them.

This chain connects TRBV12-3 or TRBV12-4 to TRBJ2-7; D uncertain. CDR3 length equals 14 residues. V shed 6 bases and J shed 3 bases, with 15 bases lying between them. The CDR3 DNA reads TGTGCCAGCAGCAAACGGCCAGGCCTCTACGAGCAGTACTTC. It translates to CASSKRPGLYEQYF.

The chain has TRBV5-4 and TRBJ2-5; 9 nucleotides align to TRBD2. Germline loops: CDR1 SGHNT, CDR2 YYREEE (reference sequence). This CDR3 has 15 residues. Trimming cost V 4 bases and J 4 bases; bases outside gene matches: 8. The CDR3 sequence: CASSTVAGEAETQYF. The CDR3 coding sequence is TGTGCCAGCAGCACGGTAGCGGGAGAGGCAGAGACCCAGTACTTC.

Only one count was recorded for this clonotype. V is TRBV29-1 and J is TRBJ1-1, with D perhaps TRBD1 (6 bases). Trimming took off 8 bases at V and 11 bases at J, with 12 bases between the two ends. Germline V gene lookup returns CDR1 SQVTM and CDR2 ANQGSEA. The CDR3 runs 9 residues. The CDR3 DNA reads TGCAGCATCACAGGGCAGGCTTTCTTT. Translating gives CSITGQAFF.

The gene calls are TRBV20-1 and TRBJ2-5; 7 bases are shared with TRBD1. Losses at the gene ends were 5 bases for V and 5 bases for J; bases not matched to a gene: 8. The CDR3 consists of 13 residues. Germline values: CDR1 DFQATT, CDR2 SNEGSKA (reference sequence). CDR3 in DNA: TGCAGTGCTCCACCTCAGGGGGAGGAGACCCAGTACTTC. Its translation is CSAPPQGEETQYF.

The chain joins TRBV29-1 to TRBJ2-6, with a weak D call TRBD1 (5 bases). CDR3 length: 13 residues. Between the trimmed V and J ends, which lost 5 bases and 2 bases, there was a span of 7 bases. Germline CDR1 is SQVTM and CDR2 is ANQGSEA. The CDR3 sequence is CSVIRAGANVLTF. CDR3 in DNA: TGCAGCGTTATCAGGGCTGGGGCCAACGTCCTGACTTTC.

The CDR3 sequence is CASKKEGGTEAFF. CDR3 nucleotides: TGTGCCAGTAAGAAAGAGGGGGGCACTGAAGCTTTCTTT. The J gene is TRBJ1-1, the V gene TRBV2; D is perhaps TRBD1 (6 bases). The CDR3 length is 13 residues. V dropped 9 bases and J dropped 4 bases, with 15 bases sitting between them. The V gene's germline CDR1 is SNHLY and CDR2 FYNNEI.

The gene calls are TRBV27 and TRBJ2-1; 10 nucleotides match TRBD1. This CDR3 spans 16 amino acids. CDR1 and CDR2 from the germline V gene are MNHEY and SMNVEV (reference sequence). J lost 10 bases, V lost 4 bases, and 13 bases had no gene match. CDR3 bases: TGTGCCAGCAGTTCGGGACAGGGGTCGATTATTCGGGAGCAGTTCTTC. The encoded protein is CASSSGQGSIIREQFF.

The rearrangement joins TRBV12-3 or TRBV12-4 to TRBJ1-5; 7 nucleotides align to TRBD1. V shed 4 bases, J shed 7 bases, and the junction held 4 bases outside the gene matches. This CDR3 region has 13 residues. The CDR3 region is CASSSQGGQPQHF. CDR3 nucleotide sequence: TGTGCCAGCAGTTCCCAGGGGGGGCAGCCCCAGCATTTT.